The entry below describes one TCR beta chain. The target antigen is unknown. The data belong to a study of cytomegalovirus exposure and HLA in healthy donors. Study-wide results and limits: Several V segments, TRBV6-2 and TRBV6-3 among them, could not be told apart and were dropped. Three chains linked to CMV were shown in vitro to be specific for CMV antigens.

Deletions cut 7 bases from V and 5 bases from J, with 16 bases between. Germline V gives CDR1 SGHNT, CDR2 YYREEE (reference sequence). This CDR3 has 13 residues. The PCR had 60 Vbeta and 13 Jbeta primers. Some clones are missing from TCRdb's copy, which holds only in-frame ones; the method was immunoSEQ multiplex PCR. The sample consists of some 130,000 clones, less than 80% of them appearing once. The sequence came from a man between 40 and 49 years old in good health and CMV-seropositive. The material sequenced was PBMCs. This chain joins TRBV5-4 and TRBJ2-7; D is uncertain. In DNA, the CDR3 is TGTGCCAGCCGATTAAGCCCATCTGACGAGCAGTACTTC. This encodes CASRLSPSDEQYF. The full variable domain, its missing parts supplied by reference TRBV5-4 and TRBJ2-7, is ETGVTQSPTHLIKTRGQQVTLRCSSQSGHNTVSWYQQALGQGPQFIFQYYREEENGRGNFPPRFSGLQFPNYSSELNVNALELDDSALYLCASRLSPSDEQYFGPGTRLTVT.